These 10 T cell receptor beta chains were all obtained from the same sample, sequenced in a study of T cells in Graves' hyperthyroidism and ophthalmopathy. RNA transcripts gave rise to amplified TCR beta CDR3 regions. HTBI primers were the set used in a first-round RT-PCR of the TCR CDR3. TCRdb re-called the multiplex PCR reads with MiXCR, one entry per CDR3 protein. This table holds over 500,000 distinct CDR3 sequences, 17% found once. Sequenced input: blood. All receptors derive from a woman younger than 30 with Graves' ophthalmopathy.

This clonotype showed up just a few times. The rearrangement links TRBV6-1 to TRBJ1-1; D is ambiguous. The CDR3 runs to 15 residues. Deletions cut 7 bases from V and 3 bases from J, with 18 bases between. Germline V gene sequence: CDR1 MNHNS, CDR2 SASEGT. CDR3 in amino acids: CASKNLLAWDTEAFF. CDR3 bases: TGTGCCAGCAAGAACCTTCTCGCCTGGGACACTGAAGCTTTCTTT.

The rearrangement uses TRBV12-3 or TRBV12-4 and TRBJ2-2; TRBD1 matches at 10 bases. CDR3 length: 16 residues. J lost 4 bases, V lost 6 bases, and 8 bases had no gene match. In DNA, the CDR3 is TGTGCCAGCAGCCGACAGGGGGCAAGGGTCACCGGGGAGCTGTTTTTT. Its translation: CASSRQGARVTGELFF.

The J gene is TRBJ2-1, the V gene TRBV9; TRBD1 matches at 7 bases. The CDR3 consists of 15 residues. The germline CDR1 and CDR2 sequences are SGDLS and YYNGEE. The trim removed 4 bases at V and 4 bases at J, leaving 8 bases unmatched. The CDR3 here is CASSPPGQLYNEQFF. The DNA for the CDR3 is TGTGCCAGCAGCCCTCCGGGACAGTTGTACAATGAGCAGTTCTTC. Drawing the rest from reference TRBV9 and TRBJ2-1, the complete variable domain is DSGVTQTPKHLITATGQRVTLRCSPRSGDLSVYWYQQSLDQGLQFLIQYYNGEERAKGNILERFSAQQFPDLHSELNLSSLELGDSALYFCASSPPGQLYNEQFFGPGTRLTVL.

This clonotype was seen repeatedly, ten times or more. The gene calls are TRBV12-3 or TRBV12-4 and TRBJ2-7; D gene ambiguous. The V and J ends lost 2 bases and 1 base respectively, with 9 bases between them. The CDR3 is 14 amino acids. CDR3 bases: TGTGCCAGCAGTTTACCCCCTCGTTCCTACGAGCAGTACTTC. As protein: CASSLPPRSYEQYF.

This clonotype appeared many times. At one end, the junction sequence differs from germline, possibly due to a read error. The J gene is TRBJ2-5, the V gene TRBV2; the D is unclear. This CDR3 region has 14 residues. CDR1 SNHLY and CDR2 FYNNEI come from the germline V gene. CDR3 region: CASREGRRQETQYF. The CDR3 nucleotides are TGTGCCAGCAGAGAAGGACGGCGCCAAGAGACCCAGTACTTC.

This clonotype came up many times. The J gene is TRBJ2-6, the V gene TRBV6-1; D is unclear. Germline V gene sequence: CDR1 MNHNS, CDR2 SASEGT. This CDR3 has 15 amino acids. V dropped 6 bases and J dropped 0 bases, with 9 bases sitting between them. The CDR3 spells CASSARGSGANVLTF. Written as DNA, the CDR3 is TGTGCCAGCAGCGCACGAGGCTCTGGGGCCAACGTCCTGACTTTC.

The J gene is TRBJ1-5, the V gene TRBV4-1; D gene unclear. Germline V gene sequence: CDR1 MGHRA, CDR2 YSYEKL. The CDR3 covers 16 residues. The V end was cut by 0 bases, the J end by 3 bases, with 12 bases between. CDR3 loop: CASSQEWEGPNQPQHF. CDR3 DNA: TGCGCCAGCAGCCAAGAGTGGGAAGGACCCAATCAGCCCCAGCATTTT.

This clonotype was counted once. V and J are TRBV28 and TRBJ1-1; 9 bases agree with TRBD1. Looked up from germline, CDR1 is MDHEN and CDR2 is SYDVKM. This CDR3 is 17 amino acids long. J was trimmed by 3 bases and V by 5 bases; bases with no gene match: 13. CDR3 nucleotides: TGTGCCAGCAGTCTAACCGGGACAGGGAGTTTCTACACTGAAGCTTTCTTT. Protein sequence: CASSLTGTGSFYTEAFF.

This clonotype was seen repeatedly, ten times or more. CDR3 DNA: TGCGCCAGCAGCTGGAGGGACAGCTTAAGGATGAACACTGAAGCTTTCTTT. Translating it yields CASSWRDSLRMNTEAFF. V gene TRBV5-1 combines with J gene TRBJ1-1, with TRBD1 matching over 7 bases. The CDR3 runs 17 residues. The trim removed 3 bases at V and 0 bases at J, leaving 11 bases unmatched. Germline values: CDR1 SGHRS, CDR2 YFSETQ.

In its sample, this clonotype was seen a few times. The chain combines TRBV7-2 with TRBJ2-2, with a possible D match to TRBD2 (5 bases). This CDR3 has 18 amino acids. Germline loops: CDR1 SGHTA, CDR2 FQGNSA. Trimming took 1 base from V and 4 from J, leaving 19 bases between them. CDR3 residues: CASSLEVRGGLTTGELFF. The CDR3 nucleotides are TGTGCCAGCAGCTTAGAGGTCCGGGGTGGACTCACCACCGGGGAGCTGTTTTTT.